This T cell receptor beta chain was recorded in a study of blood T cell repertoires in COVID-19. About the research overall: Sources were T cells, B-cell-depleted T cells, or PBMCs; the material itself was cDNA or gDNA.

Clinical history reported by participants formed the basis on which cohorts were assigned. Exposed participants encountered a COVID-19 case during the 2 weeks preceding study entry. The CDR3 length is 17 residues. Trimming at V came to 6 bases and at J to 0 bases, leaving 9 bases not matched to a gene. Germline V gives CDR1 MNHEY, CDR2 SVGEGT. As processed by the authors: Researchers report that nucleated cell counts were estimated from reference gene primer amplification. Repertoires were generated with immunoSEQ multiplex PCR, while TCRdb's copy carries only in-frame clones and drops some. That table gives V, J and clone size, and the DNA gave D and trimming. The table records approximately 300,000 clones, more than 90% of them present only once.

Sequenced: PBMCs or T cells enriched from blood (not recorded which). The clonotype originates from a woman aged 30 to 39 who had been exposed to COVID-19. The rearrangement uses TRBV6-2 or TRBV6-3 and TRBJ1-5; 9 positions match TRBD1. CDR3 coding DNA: TGTGCCAGCAGGTACAGGGGGCTGGCTGATAGCAATCAGCCCCAGCATTTT. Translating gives CASRYRGLADSNQPQHF.